This T cell receptor beta chain appears in the sequencing data of a study of cytomegalovirus exposure and HLA in healthy donors. Germline lookup yields CDR1 SGHAT and CDR2 FQNNGV. Trimming removed 5 bases at V and 7 bases at J, with 11 bases between. The CDR3 extends over 12 amino acids. Primers for the PCR totalled 60 Vbeta and 13 Jbeta. The method was immunoSEQ multiplex PCR; TCRdb's version includes in-frame clones alone and lacks a portion of them. The table records about 160,000 clones, roughly 80% of them present only once. On this clone itself: What it recognizes is unknown.

Study findings and constraints: Later analysis indicated greater clonal expansion among HLA-associated TCR beta chains than among equally common other chains. Within an earlier analysis, most TCR beta V segments proved productive either about 90% or about 30% of the time. In a later analysis, a genetic analysis reported fewer productive-TCR N-insertions in an Asian-associated ancestry cluster than the cohort average.

This clonotype originated in a woman aged 18-30 years in good health and CMV-seronegative. The sample consisted of PBMCs. The rearrangement joins TRBV11-2 to TRBJ1-1; D perhaps matches TRBD1 (5 bases). CDR3 amino acids: CASSKAGGEAFF. CDR3 DNA sequence: TGTGCCAGCAGCAAAGCGGGGGGTGAAGCTTTCTTT.